These 18 T cell receptor beta chains share one sample of origin, sequenced in a study of post-analysis software for immune sequencing data. Overall study results and limits: When patients were compared with controls, a handful of TRBV segments were more frequent, TRBV5-6, TRBV5-1 and TRBV20-1 among them.

Unique molecular identifiers were present in the TCR beta cDNA libraries. One entry per CDR3 protein results from TCRdb running MiXCR on the PCR reads. Of around 500,000 distinct CDR3 sequences in the sample, 34% were seen once. For these TCRs, the target antigens are not known. Sequenced sample: blood. These TCRs come from a girl under 18 with multiple sclerosis.

This clonotype has only a few counts. The V call is TRBV3-1, the J call TRBJ2-3; D remains unclear. Germline-derived CDR1 and CDR2 are LGHDT and YNNKEL (reference sequence). CDR3 size: 17 residues. V dropped 0 bases and J dropped 4 bases, with 17 bases sitting between them. CDR3 in amino acids: CASSQEGQTLISDTQYF. CDR3 DNA sequence: TGTGCCAGCAGCCAAGAGGGTCAGACCCTAATATCAGATACGCAGTATTTT.

The chain has TRBV20-1 and TRBJ2-1; D unclear. Germline CDR1 is DFQATT and CDR2 is SNEGSKA (reference sequence). CDR3 length: 11 residues. V was shortened by 4 bases and J by 3 bases, with 4 bases between the two germline ends. The CDR3, as DNA: TGCAGTGCTACGAGCTACAATGAGCAGTTCTTC. Amino acids: CSATSYNEQFF.

The rearrangement uses TRBV7-8 and TRBJ1-5, with a weak D call TRBD1 (6 bases). The germline CDR1 and CDR2 sequences are SGHVS and FQNEAQ. The germline V and J ends were trimmed by 0 bases and 5 bases, with 14 bases remaining between them. CDR3 length: 16 amino acids. The DNA of the CDR3 is TGTGCCAGCAGCTTAGCCACAGGGTCCGGTGATCAGCCCCAGCATTTT. As protein: CASSLATGSGDQPQHF.

This chain connects TRBV15 to TRBJ1-2; D is ambiguous. Trimming cost V 0 bases and J 2 bases, with 7 bases left between them. Germline V gene data show CDR1 as LNHNV and CDR2 as YYDKDF (reference sequence). CDR3 length: 14 amino acids. In DNA form, the CDR3 reads TGTGCCACCAGCAGAGATCTACAGAACTATGGCTACACCTTC. Translation: CATSRDLQNYGYTF.

The rearrangement links TRBV29-1 to TRBJ2-5, with D hard to call. Trimming shortened V by 6 bases and J by 1 base, and 12 bases separated the two germline ends. Looked up from germline, CDR1 is SQVTM and CDR2 is ANQGSEA. The CDR3 is 13 residues long. CDR3 sequence: CSVTGRFQETQYF. The DNA for the CDR3 is TGCAGCGTCACCGGACGTTTCCAAGAGACCCAGTACTTC.

The sample holds a few counts of this clonotype. The gene calls are TRBV24-1 and TRBJ1-1; D is unclear. V was shortened by 4 bases and J by 9 bases, with 8 bases between the two germline ends. This CDR3 region has 11 residues. In germline, CDR1 is KGHDR, CDR2 SFDVKD. CDR3 nucleotides: TGTGCCACCAGTGACCCCCCTAAAGCTTTCTTT. Translation gives CATSDPPKAFF.

This clonotype was observed a few times. The chain combines TRBV4-1 with TRBJ1-2, with TRBD1 as a possible D gene (5 bases). This CDR3 spans 15 amino acids. Germline CDR1 MGHRA, CDR2 YSYEKL. The V and J ends lost 3 bases and 4 bases respectively, with 15 bases between them. CDR3 DNA: TGCGCCAGCAGCCACCGGGACCCCGGGGGCTATGGCTACACCTTC. It encodes CASSHRDPGGYGYTF.

This clonotype was seen a handful of times. This chain connects TRBV7-2 to TRBJ1-2, with 10 bases that match TRBD1. The CDR3 covers 14 residues. Trimming at V came to 5 bases and at J to 10 bases, leaving 10 bases not matched to a gene. The germline V gene has CDR1 SGHTA and CDR2 FQGNSA. CDR3 DNA: TGTGCCAGCAGCATCAGACAGGGGGCGGGTGACTACACCTTC. It yields the protein CASSIRQGAGDYTF. Drawing the rest from reference TRBV7-2 and TRBJ1-2, the complete variable domain is GAGVSQSPSNKVTEKGKDVELRCDPISGHTALYWYRQSLGQGLEFLIYFQGNSAPDKSGLPSDRFSAERTGGSVSTLTIQRTQQEDSAVYLCASSIRQGAGDYTFGSGTRLTVV.

This rearrangement joins TRBV6-5 to TRBJ2-5; TRBD2 might be the D (5 bases). The CDR3 runs to 16 residues. CDR1 is MNHEY and CDR2 is SVGAGI in the germline V gene. The V gene lost 2 bases and the J gene lost 4 bases, with 17 bases spanning the gap. CDR3 sequence reads: CASSYRPGPSGETQYF. CDR3 bases: TGTGCCAGCAGTTACCGCCCCGGGCCCAGCGGAGAGACCCAGTACTTC.

In its sample, this clonotype was seen a few times. This chain joins TRBV15 and TRBJ2-7; tentatively, D is TRBD1 (6 bases). V lost 1 base and J lost 6, with 19 bases in between. CDR1 is LNHNV, CDR2 YYDKDF, per germline (reference sequence). This CDR3 has 16 residues. The DNA for the CDR3 is TGTGCCACCAGCAGAGGCCGGGACACGTCATTTCGCGAGCAGTACTTC. Amino acid sequence: CATSRGRDTSFREQYF. The variable domain in full, completed from reference TRBV15 and TRBJ2-7, reads DAMVIQNPRYQVTQFGKPVTLSCSQTLNHNVMYWYQQKSSQAPKLLFHYYDKDFNNEADTPDNFQSRRPNTSFCFLDIRSPGLGDTAMYLCATSRGRDTSFREQYFGPGTRLTVT.

This clonotype occurred a few times. This chain joins TRBV6-5 and TRBJ2-4, with 7 bases fitting TRBD1. The better agreement between TRBJ2-7 and the DNA end casts doubt on the J call. CDR3 length equals 12 residues. Germline CDR1 MNHEY, CDR2 SVGAGI. CDR3 amino acids: CASSRNRGEQYF. The CDR3 bases are TGTGCCAGCAGTCGCAACAGGGGCGAGCAGTACTTC.

This clonotype is a singleton in its sample. V is TRBV10-3 and J is TRBJ2-2, with D tentatively TRBD2 (6 bases). Trimming shortened V by 0 bases and J by 4 bases, and 6 bases separated the two germline ends. The germline V gene encodes CDR1 ENHRY and CDR2 SYGVKD. This CDR3 is built from 14 residues. The CDR3 spells CAISESTSTGELFF. In nucleotides, the CDR3 is TGTGCCATCAGTGAGTCGACTAGCACCGGGGAGCTGTTTTTT.

This clonotype was picked up many times. The V call is TRBV6-1, the J call TRBJ1-1, with 7 bases identical to TRBD1. With 6 bases clipped from V and 10 bases from J, the junction kept 14 bases outside the gene matches. Germline CDR1 MNHNS, CDR2 SASEGT. The CDR3 contains 14 residues. For the CDR3, the DNA is TGTGCCAGCAGGGACAGGAGACCTCTGAAACGAGCTTTCTTT. As protein: CASRDRRPLKRAFF.

The chain links TRBV3-1 to TRBJ2-3; TRBD2 matches at 8 bases. Trimming at V came to 0 bases and at J to 1 base, leaving 9 bases not matched to a gene. CDR3 length: 18 amino acids. The V gene's germline CDR1 is LGHDT and CDR2 YNNKEL (reference sequence). The CDR3: CASSQEPPGLGGTDTQYF. Written as DNA, the CDR3 is TGTGCCAGCAGCCAAGAACCCCCGGGACTAGGTGGCACAGATACGCAGTATTTT.

This clonotype has ten or more counts. This chain uses TRBV4-1 with TRBJ2-7; D is unresolved. This CDR3 has 14 amino acids. CDR1 and CDR2 from the germline V gene are MGHRA and YSYEKL. V was trimmed by 1 base and J by 6 bases, leaving 13 bases between them. Here the CDR3 reads CASSQGWAPREQYF. The CDR3 coding sequence is TGCGCCAGCAGCCAAGGGTGGGCCCCTCGCGAGCAGTACTTC.

The J gene is TRBJ1-2, the V gene TRBV19, with 8 bases fitting TRBD1. Germline CDR1 is LNHDA and CDR2 is SQIVND (reference sequence). V gave up 1 base and J gave up 2 bases; unmatched junction bases: 3. This CDR3 is 15 amino acids long. CDR3 amino acids: CASSIAGQVNYGYTF. The CDR3, as DNA: TGTGCCAGTAGTATAGCGGGACAGGTGAACTATGGCTACACCTTC.

This clonotype was found a few times. The V and J genes are TRBV10-3 and TRBJ2-5; tentatively, D is TRBD1 (5 bases). The CDR3 length is 11 residues. The germline gives CDR1 ENHRY, CDR2 SYGVKD. The V and J ends lost 5 bases and 5 bases respectively, with 6 bases between them. DNA for the CDR3: TGTGCCATCAGTCCAGGGGAGACCCAGTACTTC. Translated, it gives CAISPGETQYF.

The rearrangement uses TRBV14 and TRBJ1-1; D unresolved. Deletions cut 0 bases from V and 11 bases from J, with 10 bases between. In germline, CDR1 is SGHDN, CDR2 FVKESK. This CDR3 spans 12 amino acids. CDR3 region: CASSQDTPRAFF. The CDR3 DNA is TGTGCCAGCAGCCAAGACACCCCGAGGGCTTTCTTT.